The following is a T cell receptor beta chain sequence with its context. Its antigen is currently unknown. Looked up from germline, CDR1 is LGHDT and CDR2 is YNNKEL (reference sequence). The CDR3 extends over 13 amino acids. Deletions cut 4 bases from V and 9 bases from J, with 10 bases between. The record originates from a study of T cell responses to AZD1222 COVID-19 vaccine. The method was immunoSEQ multiplex PCR; TCRdb's version includes in-frame clones alone and lacks a portion of them. The sample includes some 95,000 clones, approximately 86% of them seen just once. Whole-study results and caveats: Along spike, vaccine-associated CD4 TCRs were found throughout, with dominance at 160-218 and 743-854.

Material: peripheral blood, obtained on day 0 of AZD1222 vaccination. The V call is TRBV3-1 (or the pseudogene TRBV3-2), the J call TRBJ1-6, with a weak D call TRBD1 (5 bases). The source is an adult in good health. CDR3 nucleotides: TGTGCCAGCAGCCCTTCTGGGGCTTCACCCCTCCACTTT. Its translation: CASSPSGASPLHF.